These 20 T cell receptor beta chains were all obtained from the same sample, sequenced in a study of CD8 T cells in ankylosing spondylitis. Findings of the study overall: Within ankylosing spondylitis blood, a TCR beta motif made up of roughly eight highly homologous variants appeared to be characteristic.

Via MiXCR, TCRdb re-called the 5' RACE reads, giving one row per CDR3 protein. The sample holds hundreds of thousands of distinct CDR3 sequences, more than 9.5% seen once. Antigen specificity for these receptors is unknown. Sequencing used blood, either unsorted or a sorted T cell fraction (not recorded which). These receptors all stem from a male donor with ankylosing spondylitis.

The V call is TRBV7-9, the J call TRBJ1-1, with unresolved D. Trimming took off 2 bases at V and 7 bases at J, with 8 bases between the two ends. CDR1 is SEHNR, CDR2 FQNEAQ, per germline (reference sequence). The CDR3 is 12 residues long. CDR3 DNA: TGTGCCAGCAGCTTACGGACTGGTGAAGCTTTCTTT. Its protein product is CASSLRTGEAFF.

A few counts support this clonotype. This sequence joins TRBV20-1 and TRBJ2-5; tentative D call: TRBD2 (5 bases). The CDR3 covers 15 residues. Trimming shortened V by 3 bases and J by 3 bases, and 17 bases separated the two germline ends. From germline, CDR1 is DFQATT and CDR2 SNEGSKA (reference sequence). The DNA for the CDR3 is TGCAGTGCTAGTGTACCCGCAGGACTTGAAGAGACCCAGTACTTC. Residues: CSASVPAGLEETQYF.

This clonotype was observed a few times. This chain connects TRBV7-2 to TRBJ2-7, with D possibly matching TRBD2 (6 bases). V lost 4 bases and J 6 bases, leaving 13 bases between the germline ends. The CDR3 has 13 residues. Germline loops: CDR1 SGHTA, CDR2 FQGNSA. CDR3 protein: CASSSWAGGEQYV. CDR3 coding DNA: TGTGCCAGCAGCTCCTGGGCCGGGGGCGAGCAGTACGTC.

This clonotype was detected a few times. This chain links TRBV15 with TRBJ1-1, with a tentative D call TRBD1 (6 bases). Trimming left V 1 base short and J 6 bases short, with 15 bases between. This CDR3 contains 15 residues. The germline gives CDR1 LNHNV, CDR2 YYDKDF (reference sequence). The CDR3 nucleotides read TGTGCCACCAGCAGAGTTGAAGGGGGTAAGGCTGAAGCTTTCTTT. Encoded protein: CATSRVEGGKAEAFF.

The chain's CDR3 is CASSLDRARLNEQFF. Written as DNA, the CDR3 is TGTGCCAGCAGTCTTGACAGGGCGAGACTAAATGAGCAGTTCTTC. The V gene is TRBV12-3 or TRBV12-4, the J gene TRBJ2-1; 7 nucleotides line up with TRBD1. The CDR3 contains 15 residues. V lost 5 bases and J lost 7; bases outside the gene matches: 11.

V usage is TRBV5-5 and J usage is TRBJ1-2; 7 bases line up with TRBD1. In germline, CDR1 is SGHKS, CDR2 YYEKEE (reference sequence). This CDR3 has 15 residues. J was trimmed by 4 bases and V by 4 bases; bases with no gene match: 10. CDR3 bases: TGTGCCAGCAGCCCTTCTGGGACAGCCCTCTATGGCTACACCTTC. It yields the protein CASSPSGTALYGYTF.

This clonotype occurred a few times. This chain links TRBV5-1 with TRBJ1-2; 9 bases align to TRBD1. Germline CDR1 and CDR2: SGHRS and YFSETQ. J gave up 4 bases and V 4 bases, and 5 bases lay outside the gene matches. The CDR3 spans 14 residues. DNA of the CDR3: TGCGCCAGCAGCCAGGACAGGGGAGTCTATGGCTACACCTTC. Translation gives CASSQDRGVYGYTF.

V and J are TRBV27 and TRBJ1-6; 9 nucleotides line up with TRBD1. Per the germline V gene, CDR1 is MNHEY and CDR2 is SMNVEV (reference sequence). The CDR3 has 16 amino acids. V lost 6 bases and J lost 5; bases outside the gene matches: 8. This CDR3 reads CASRMTGTGNNSPLHF. Here the CDR3 DNA reads TGTGCCAGCAGGATGACGGGGACAGGGAATAATTCACCCCTCCACTTT.

This clonotype was seen at least ten times. This chain joins TRBV6-1 and TRBJ1-3; no firm D call. Germline CDR1 MNHNS, CDR2 SASEGT. Trimming stripped 8 bases from V and 4 bases from J, with 15 bases between. CDR3 length: 14 residues. The CDR3 nucleotides read TGTGCCAGCCTCCCGGGAGGGTCCGGAAACACCATATATTTT. Translating gives CASLPGGSGNTIYF.

Only a few counts were recorded for this clonotype. J is TRBJ2-1 and V is TRBV24-1; 10 nucleotides align to TRBD1. The CDR3 is made up of 19 amino acids. Germline V gene lookup returns CDR1 KGHDR and CDR2 SFDVKD. V was clipped by 2 bases and J by 0 bases; unmatched bases: 9. As DNA, the CDR3 is TGTGCCACCAGTGATTCCGGGACAGGGGTCCGAAGCTCCTACAATGAGCAGTTCTTC. This codes for CATSDSGTGVRSSYNEQFF.

The chain employs TRBV4-1 and TRBJ1-1, with D perhaps matching TRBD1 (6 bases). Germline values: CDR1 MGHRA, CDR2 YSYEKL. The V end was cut by 4 bases, the J end by 0 bases, with 12 bases between. The CDR3 is 15 amino acids. The CDR3 reads CASSPGAYVNTEAFF. DNA for the CDR3: TGCGCCAGCAGCCCGGGGGCTTATGTGAACACTGAAGCTTTCTTT.

For the CDR3, the DNA is TGTGCCAGCAGGGGAGAGGGTTCACCCCTCCACTTT. Its protein is CASRGEGSPLHF. The rearrangement uses TRBV2 and TRBJ1-6; D is unclear. V lost 6 bases and J lost 9, with 9 bases in between. Germline V gives CDR1 SNHLY, CDR2 FYNNEI. The CDR3 spans 12 residues.

The V call is TRBV3-1, the J call TRBJ1-5; tentative D call: TRBD1 (5 bases). The V gene's germline CDR1 is LGHDT and CDR2 YNNKEL (reference sequence). The CDR3 length is 16 residues. The V and J ends lost 4 bases and 9 bases respectively, with 22 bases between them. This CDR3 reads CASSPTWGSGISPQHF. DNA for the CDR3: TGTGCCAGCAGCCCCACCTGGGGGTCCGGGATTTCGCCCCAGCATTTT.

The sample holds many counts of this clonotype. V usage is TRBV18 and J usage is TRBJ2-5; 7 nucleotides match TRBD1. After removal of 5 bases from V and 4 bases from J, the junction contained 7 bases not matched to a gene. Per germline, CDR1 KGHSH and CDR2 LQKENI. The CDR3 has 14 residues. The CDR3 loop is CASSSQGSRETQYF. The CDR3 region has the DNA TGTGCCAGCTCATCACAGGGGTCCCGAGAGACCCAGTACTTC.

The chain combines TRBV5-6 with TRBJ1-2; D ambiguous. Germline V gene sequence: CDR1 SGHDT, CDR2 YYEEEE. Trimming shortened V by 0 bases and J by 13 bases, and 13 bases separated the two germline ends. This CDR3 has 12 residues. For the CDR3, the DNA is TGTGCCAGCAGCTTGGCACACGGACTATGCACCTTC. The encoded protein is CASSLAHGLCTF.

The V gene is TRBV24-1, the J gene TRBJ2-5, with D perhaps TRBD1 or TRBD2 (6 bases each). The germline V gene has CDR1 KGHDR and CDR2 SFDVKD. The CDR3 covers 15 residues. V dropped 9 bases and J dropped 2 bases, with 18 bases sitting between them. The DNA of the CDR3 is TGTGCCACCGCAGAGCCGGGGGCCGGTCAAGAGACCCAGTACTTC. It translates to CATAEPGAGQETQYF.

This clonotype was seen a handful of times. The J gene is TRBJ2-5, the V gene TRBV6-5, with D perhaps matching TRBD1 (5 bases). Germline V CDR1 and CDR2: MNHEY, SVGAGI. Trimming left V 0 bases short and J 5 bases short, with 7 bases between. The CDR3 has 13 amino acids. The CDR3 DNA reads as TGTGCCAGCAGTTACTCGAGACAGGAGACCCAGTACTTC. This codes for CASSYSRQETQYF.

The V and J genes are TRBV12-3 or TRBV12-4 and TRBJ2-1; D gene ambiguous. This CDR3 comprises 12 residues. V lost 2 bases and J 8 bases, leaving 7 bases between the germline ends. As DNA, the CDR3 is TGTGCCAGCAGTTTAAACCGGGATGAGCAGTTCTTC. This translates into CASSLNRDEQFF.

The genes are TRBV7-2 and TRBJ2-3; perhaps TRBD2 as D (5 bases). Per the germline V gene, CDR1 is SGHTA and CDR2 is FQGNSA. The CDR3 loop spans 15 amino acids. Trimming removed 1 base at V and 2 bases at J, with 10 bases between. CDR3 coding DNA: TGTGCCAGCAGCTTAGGGACTCTTCCCACAGATACGCAGTATTTT. Encoded protein: CASSLGTLPTDTQYF.

This clonotype came up a few times. The rearrangement joins TRBV20-1 to TRBJ1-5; tentative D call: TRBD1 (6 bases). CDR1 and CDR2 (germline): DFQATT, SNEGSKA (reference sequence). The CDR3 extends over 15 amino acids. V lost 4 bases, J lost 1 base, and 14 bases lay in between. CDR3 sequence (DNA): TGCAGTGCTATTCAGGGGAGAGGGAGCAATCAGCCCCAGCATTTT. Residues: CSAIQGRGSNQPQHF.